The present entry profiles one T cell receptor (beta chain) with its context. Its target is unknown. This record belongs to a study of cytomegalovirus exposure and HLA in healthy donors. The study, taken as a whole, reports: Published work reported that the classifier diagnosed cytomegalovirus status with high specificity and sensitivity. Specificity of a few CMV-associated chains for CMV antigens was verified in vitro. The study put 150 to 200 TCR beta chains on its list as cytomegalovirus-associated.

The PCR had 60 Vbeta and 13 Jbeta primers. Method: immunoSEQ multiplex PCR; TCRdb's copy keeps in-frame clones and lacks some. The sample has tens of thousands of clones; around 80% are singletons. The CDR3 extends over 15 amino acids. Germline V gene lookup returns CDR1 MNHNS and CDR2 SASEGT. Unmatched junction bases numbered 8, after V lost 6 bases and J lost 5 bases. The sequenced material came from PBMCs. The chain employs TRBV6-1 and TRBJ2-3; 10 bases align to TRBD2. The clonotype originates from a man aged 45-60 years in good health and CMV-seronegative. The CDR3 here is CASRPSGSGKDTQYF. CDR3 DNA sequence: TGTGCCAGCAGGCCTAGCGGGAGTGGTAAAGATACGCAGTATTTT.